This T cell receptor beta chain comes out of a study of beta chain features in type 1 diabetes. Study as a whole: Cell yields, gender and age were similar in healthy donors and patients.

Concerning this clone: The antigen is undetermined.

General study results and limits: Across all four CD4+ subsets, people with type 1 diabetes showed modestly shorter TCRB CDR3s. Relative to healthy donors, patients appeared to have naive, central memory and Treg TCRB repertoires that were more similar.

TCRB transcripts that were expressed got sequenced, as all of the isolated RNA had been reverse transcribed. The protocol was immunoSEQ multiplex PCR, while the TCRdb copy is restricted to in-frame clones and leaves out a portion. This table has some 120,000 clones, around 15% appearing once. The V segment lost 6 bases and the J segment 6 bases; nucleotides outside the gene matches: 9. Looked up from germline, CDR1 is SQVTM and CDR2 is ANQGSEA. The CDR3 totals 13 residues. The specimen sequenced was central memory CD4+ T cells from blood. The chain is built from TRBV29-1 and TRBJ1-1; 8 bases fit TRBD1. The origin of this receptor is a man aged 18 to 29 with type 1 diabetes. CDR3 amino acids: CSVPQDREAEAFF. Here the CDR3 DNA reads TGCAGCGTGCCCCAGGACAGGGAGGCTGAAGCTTTCTTT.